Sequencing of this TCR beta chain was carried out in a study of blood T cells in healthy people across ages. Study results and caveats: Diversity was estimated from one million T cells, and these estimates were considered underestimates. Among long-lived donors, naive CD4+ cells were more numerous and diversity higher than in aged donors. Unsorted PBMCs blocked a conclusive comparison of naive and antigen-experienced cells. Nothing was known about donor CMV status, and this possibly confounded expanded clonotype changes.

Alongside a J-beta primer mix, a sample-barcoded 5' primer served in a second PCR lasting roughly 6 to 11 cycles. TCRdb used MiXCR to reprocess the 5' RACE reads, holding one entry per CDR3 protein. The table records 780,000 or so distinct CDR3 sequences, 20% to 25% of them present only once. Notes on this clonotype: Its antigen is unidentified.

The V end lost 2 bases, the J end lost 1 base, and 12 bases lay between the germline ends. CDR1 and CDR2 from the germline V gene are SGHRS and YFSETQ. The CDR3 has 15 amino acids. This sample also belongs to another study, concerning T cells of mothers and their children.

The source is a boy under 18 in good health. V is TRBV5-1 and J is TRBJ2-5; tentatively, D is TRBD2 (6 bases). Sequencing used blood. The CDR3 nucleotides read TGCGCCAGCAGCTTCGCGGGAAACACCCAAGAGACCCAGTACTTC. This codes for CASSFAGNTQETQYF. Full variable domain (missing parts from reference TRBV5-1 and TRBJ2-5): KAGVTQTPRYLIKTRGQQVTLSCSPISGHRSVSWYQQTPGQGLQFLFEYFSETQRNKGNFPGRFSGRQFSNSRSEMNVSTLELGDSALYLCASSFAGNTQETQYFGPGTRLLVL.